This entry features one T cell receptor beta chain sequence. What antigen it recognizes has not been identified. Per-base qualities were not stored, and no clone one base away is much larger. This sample was taken from a study of blood T cell repertoires in COVID-19 (dated by TCRdb to 2020 to 2022). Some background on the complete study: Samples covering the acute and convalescent phases of COVID-19 were provided by collaborators in the United States, Italy and Spain. Subjects who had been exposed to COVID-19, were actively infected with it, or had recovered from it provided the deeply sampled blood TCRbeta repertoires that made up the dataset. Sample metadata almost always included a de-identified subject ID, COVID-19 status, age in years and sex. A freely available public database, intended as a resource for researchers studying the immune response to SARS-CoV-2, is where the repertoires were released. Samples came from the ongoing ImmuneRACE study (first 160 participants) plus 1,254 subjects from 6 global collaborators. The prospective study material was composed of cDNA or gDNA derived from T cells, B-cell-depleted T cells, or PBMCs. Where available, HLA class I and class II types were taken from metadata supplied by the sample provider and were not determined by assay-based typing.

The immunoSEQ Assay, a bias-controlled multiplex PCR, was used to amplify TCRbeta CDR3 regions from genomic DNA. The original pipeline was this. Nucleated cell counts per sample were estimated from amplification of reference gene primers within the assay. To quantify the absolute abundance of each unique TCRbeta CDR3 rearrangement, sequence reads were collapsed and filtered. For each sample, productive Simpson clonality was calculated as the square root of Simpson's diversity index across productive rearrangements. Drawn from immuneACCESS, this table holds only the in-frame rearrangements with V and J called that TCRdb kept. Clones are partly lost; checked studies trace under half to an unresolved V gene and leave the rest unexplained. V, J and clone size derive from that table, while D and trimming were established from the DNA sequence. For this sample the table gives roughly 100,000 clones, of which about 85% were detected only once. The ten most abundant clones make up around 4.1% of the sample.

Results the study describes overall, beyond this receptor: The amount of clinical and demographic metadata varied by source and participant and was provided uncurated.

Each collaborating institution followed its own protocols to collect whole blood in K2EDTA tubes. For TCRbeta analysis, collaborators shipped samples in one of three forms: frozen whole blood, isolated PBMCs, or DNA extracted from either of those sample types. Sequencing was performed on peripheral blood. The sequence was collected from a man in his forties or fifties with acute or convalescent COVID-19.

Here the CDR3 is given as CASSLGDSGSVGELFF. The sequence in DNA is TGTGCCAGCAGCTTGGGGGACTCGGGTTCCGTGGGGGAGCTGTTTTTT. The receptor chain draws on TRBV5-4 and TRBJ2-2; TRBD2 is a possible D gene, resting on 6 matching bases. CDR1 SGHNT and CDR2 YYREEE are derived from the germline V gene (reference sequence). From cysteine to phenylalanine, the CDR3 is 16 amino acids long. Only the CDR3 DNA is retained, 48 bases long and in frame from the first base. V sheds 0 bases and J sheds 8 bases, leaving 17 bases between their ends.